Presented here are 32 T cell receptor beta chains from one specimen sequenced in a study of blood T cell repertoires in COVID-19. Assay used: immunoSEQ multiplex PCR; TCRdb lists only in-frame clones, some missing. The sample has about 270,000 clones, over 75% seen once. The sequenced sample consisted of peripheral blood. The source is a human donor in a cohort sampled during active COVID-19.

The chain employs TRBV13 and TRBJ1-3; the D gene is possibly TRBD1 (5 bases). The V and J ends lost 1 base and 0 bases respectively, with 10 bases between them. Germline V CDR1 and CDR2: PRHDT, FYEKMQ (reference sequence). CDR3 length equals 16 residues. The DNA for the CDR3 is TGTGCCAGCAGCTTAGATCCCGACAGCTCTGGAAACACCATATATTTT. Translated: CASSLDPDSSGNTIYF. Drawing the rest from reference TRBV13 and TRBJ1-3, the complete variable domain is AAGVIQSPRHLIKEKRETATLKCYPIPRHDTVYWYQQGPGQDPQFLISFYEKMQSDKGSIPDRFSAQQFSDYHSELNMSSLELGDSALYFCASSLDPDSSGNTIYFGEGSWLTVV.

The chain links TRBV7-2 to TRBJ1-4; a possible D gene is TRBD1 (5 bases). The germline gives CDR1 SGHTA, CDR2 FQGNSA. This CDR3 contains 14 residues. The V and J ends lost 5 bases and 4 bases respectively, with 11 bases between them. The CDR3 region is CASSATGFNEKLFF. As DNA, the CDR3 is TGTGCCAGCAGCGCTACAGGTTTTAATGAAAAACTGTTTTTT.

The rearrangement uses TRBV2 and TRBJ2-1, with a weak D call TRBD2 (5 bases). V was cut by 4 bases and J by 7 bases, with 14 bases left in between. This CDR3 is 14 amino acids long. In germline, CDR1 is SNHLY, CDR2 FYNNEI. The CDR3 region has the DNA TGTGCCAGCAGTGCTCCGTTGGGAGCTAATGAGCAGTTCTTC. Its translation is CASSAPLGANEQFF.

This chain connects TRBV15 to TRBJ2-7, with D possibly being TRBD2 (5 bases). Germline V gene data show CDR1 as LNHNV and CDR2 as YYDKDF (reference sequence). V lost 5 bases to trimming and J lost 6 bases, with 20 bases between them. The CDR3 consists of 15 residues. As DNA, the CDR3 is TGTGCCACCAGCCCCCGAGGGCCCCTCGAGGGCGAGCAGTACTTC. Protein: CATSPRGPLEGEQYF.

The J gene is TRBJ1-1, the V gene TRBV7-2; D gene uncertain. This CDR3 is built from 12 residues. The germline gives CDR1 SGHTA, CDR2 FQGNSA. Trimming stripped 5 bases from V and 1 base from J, with 5 bases between. CDR3 coding DNA: TGTGCCAGCAGCATTAGGAACACTGAAGCTTTCTTT. It encodes CASSIRNTEAFF.

The genes are TRBV6-5 and TRBJ1-2; possibly TRBD1 for D (5 bases). This CDR3 is built from 13 residues. The germline V and J ends were trimmed by 2 bases and 3 bases, with 7 bases remaining between them. CDR1 and CDR2 (germline): MNHEY, SVGAGI. CDR3 in amino acids: CASSYVRDYGYTF. For the CDR3, the DNA is TGTGCCAGCAGTTACGTCAGGGACTATGGCTACACCTTC.

The rearrangement links TRBV19 to TRBJ2-1, with D possibly matching TRBD2 (5 bases). This CDR3 has 14 residues. V was cut by 7 bases and J by 5 bases, with 15 bases left in between. Per the germline V gene, CDR1 is LNHDA and CDR2 is SQIVND (reference sequence). CDR3 in DNA: TGTGCCAGTATGATGTGGGAGTTCGACAATGAGCAGTTCTTC. This gives the protein CASMMWEFDNEQFF.

This clone was detected only a few times. J is TRBJ2-5 and V is TRBV27, with 13 bases fitting TRBD2. CDR3 length equals 14 residues. Germline CDR1 and CDR2: MNHEY and SMNVEV (reference sequence). J was trimmed by 4 bases and V by 8 bases; bases with no gene match: 4. CDR3 sequence: CASWTSGRGETQYF. The CDR3 DNA reads TGTGCCAGCTGGACTAGCGGGAGAGGAGAGACCCAGTACTTC.

This clone has only a few counts. V is TRBV5-1 and J is TRBJ2-1, with 10 nucleotides matching TRBD2. Unmatched junction bases numbered 5, after V lost 4 bases and J lost 4 bases. The germline V gene encodes CDR1 SGHRS and CDR2 YFSETQ. CDR3 length: 15 amino acids. The CDR3 sequence is CASSEGLAEYNEQFF. DNA of the CDR3: TGCGCCAGCAGCGAAGGACTAGCGGAGTACAATGAGCAGTTCTTC. Supplemented by reference TRBV5-1 and TRBJ2-1, the full variable domain reads KAGVTQTPRYLIKTRGQQVTLSCSPISGHRSVSWYQQTPGQGLQFLFEYFSETQRNKGNFPGRFSGRQFSNSRSEMNVSTLELGDSALYLCASSEGLAEYNEQFFGPGTRLTVL.

J is TRBJ1-5 and V is TRBV6-1; D uncertain. The ends were cut back, 0 bases at V and 2 bases at J, with 14 bases in the middle. Germline V CDR1 and CDR2: MNHNS, SASEGT. The CDR3 has 17 residues. The DNA for the CDR3 is TGTGCCAGCAGTGAAGCAGGAGGGATAAGGGGCAATCAGCCCCAGCATTTT. Translated, it gives CASSEAGGIRGNQPQHF.

The V gene is TRBV27, the J gene TRBJ1-6; 8 bases are a match to TRBD1. Germline CDR1 and CDR2: MNHEY and SMNVEV (reference sequence). The CDR3 length is 16 residues. V shed 4 bases, J shed 6 bases, and the junction held 8 bases outside the gene matches. CDR3 protein: CASSYRGDLSNSPLHF. The CDR3 DNA is TGTGCCAGCAGTTACAGGGGGGACCTTTCTAATTCACCCCTCCACTTT.

The chain recombines TRBV4-1 with TRBJ2-4; 9 bases agree with TRBD1. CDR3 size: 14 residues. The V gene's germline CDR1 is MGHRA and CDR2 YSYEKL. Losses at the gene ends were 4 bases for V and 8 bases for J; bases not matched to a gene: 6. The CDR3 DNA is TGCGCCAGCAGCCTCCGGGACAGGGCTGACATTCAGTACTTC. Encoded protein: CASSLRDRADIQYF.

This chain connects TRBV27 to TRBJ2-1, with TRBD1 matching 8 bases. The ends lost 5 bases at V and 7 bases at J; junction bases unmatched: 7. This CDR3 has 14 residues. Germline-derived CDR1 and CDR2 are MNHEY and SMNVEV (reference sequence). CDR3: CASSQLQGVNEQFF. CDR3 sequence (DNA): TGTGCCAGCAGTCAACTACAGGGGGTAAATGAGCAGTTCTTC.

The sample holds a few counts of this clone. V usage is TRBV18 and J usage is TRBJ2-7; no reliable D call. There are 13 residues in the CDR3. Germline-derived CDR1 and CDR2 are KGHSH and LQKENI. V lost 6 bases and J lost 3, with 12 bases in between. The DNA for the CDR3 is TGTGCCAGCTCGCCTCGAGGAAGCTACGAGCAGTACTTC. It yields the protein CASSPRGSYEQYF.

This rearrangement joins TRBV7-2 to TRBJ2-5; TRBD1 might be the D (6 bases). Germline CDR1 and CDR2: SGHTA and FQGNSA. This CDR3 is built from 15 residues. Trimming took 5 bases from V and 5 from J, leaving 18 bases between them. Here the CDR3 reads CASSTTGSPRETQYF. The CDR3 region has the DNA TGTGCCAGCAGCACTACAGGGTCCCCTCGGGAGACCCAGTACTTC.

This clone was counted a single time. The CDR3 spells CASTRGTGTYGYTF. As DNA, the CDR3 is TGTGCCAGCACCCGAGGGACAGGGACCTATGGCTACACCTTC. The chain has TRBV6-6 and TRBJ1-2; 9 bases are a match to TRBD1. V gave up 7 bases and J gave up 4 bases; unmatched junction bases: 7. This CDR3 is 14 amino acids long. Germline lookup yields CDR1 MNHNY and CDR2 SVGAGI (reference sequence).

This clone was recorded only once. The genes are TRBV13 and TRBJ2-7; tentative D call: TRBD2 (5 bases). Germline values: CDR1 PRHDT, CDR2 FYEKMQ (reference sequence). The CDR3 loop spans 14 amino acids. The V and J ends lost 3 bases and 0 bases respectively, with 9 bases between them. CDR3 sequence (DNA): TGTGCCAGCAGCTTCTCTGGGAGCTCCTACGAGCAGTACTTC. It specifies CASSFSGSSYEQYF.

This chain joins TRBV6-5 and TRBJ2-3, with D possibly TRBD2 on 6 matching bases. V was trimmed by 2 bases and J by 2 bases, leaving 14 bases between them. There are 16 residues in the CDR3. Germline CDR1 is MNHEY and CDR2 is SVGAGI. The CDR3 sequence is CASSYGEAANTDTQYF. In DNA, the CDR3 is TGTGCCAGCAGTTACGGGGAGGCAGCTAACACAGATACGCAGTATTTT.

V and J are TRBV6-5 and TRBJ1-1; 9 bases agree with TRBD1. After removal of 7 bases from V and 3 bases from J, the junction contained 3 bases not matched to a gene. Germline loops: CDR1 MNHEY, CDR2 SVGAGI. The length of the CDR3 is 13 residues. CDR3 residues: CASNWDRDTEAFF. The CDR3 DNA follows: TGTGCCAGCAATTGGGACAGGGACACTGAAGCTTTCTTT.

The gene calls are TRBV18 and TRBJ2-2; the match to TRBD2 covers 11 bases. Trimming took 1 base from V and 2 from J; bases not matched to a gene: 6. CDR3 length: 18 residues. Germline V lookup: CDR1 KGHSH, CDR2 LQKENI. The CDR3, as DNA: TGTGCCAGCTCACCACTCGCTACTAGCGGGGGCAACACCGGGGAGCTGTTTTTT. Its protein is CASSPLATSGGNTGELFF.

V usage is TRBV10-1 and J usage is TRBJ2-7; a weak D match, TRBD1 (6 bases). V was cut by 4 bases and J by 6 bases, with 16 bases left in between. Germline CDR1 and CDR2: WNHNN and SYGVQD (reference sequence). CDR3 length: 14 amino acids. CDR3 bases: TGCGCCAGCAGTGCGTCGACAGGTCTCTCCGAGCAGTACTTC. Residues: CASSASTGLSEQYF.

The chain joins TRBV18 to TRBJ2-7, with D possibly matching TRBD2 (6 bases). From germline, CDR1 is KGHSH and CDR2 LQKENI. The CDR3 has 14 amino acids. V was shortened by 2 bases and J by 5 bases, with 13 bases between the two germline ends. This chain's CDR3 is CASSPISGVNEQYF. For the CDR3, the DNA is TGTGCCAGCTCACCAATTTCGGGAGTAAACGAGCAGTACTTC.

This chain links TRBV11-2 with TRBJ2-1; tentatively, D is TRBD1 (6 bases). The V gene's germline CDR1 is SGHAT and CDR2 FQNNGV. The CDR3 totals 15 residues. V was pared by 3 bases and J by 2 bases, with 11 bases between. The CDR3 spells CASSFEQGPYNEQFF. The CDR3 nucleotides are TGTGCCAGCAGCTTCGAACAGGGACCCTACAATGAGCAGTTCTTC.

This clone was counted a single time. The CDR3 DNA sequence: TGCGCCAGCAGCTCGAGCCCCGGCGAGCAGTACTTC. Protein product: CASSSSPGEQYF. The chain joins TRBV5-1 to TRBJ2-7; D not certain. The V end lost 3 bases, the J end lost 6 bases, and 10 bases lay between the germline ends. The CDR3 is 12 amino acids. The germline gives CDR1 SGHRS, CDR2 YFSETQ.

The chain is built from TRBV6-1 and TRBJ2-7; perhaps TRBD2 as D (5 bases). The CDR3 covers 15 residues. Germline V CDR1 and CDR2: MNHNS, SASEGT. Trimming cost V 3 bases and J 4 bases, with 16 bases left between them. Written as DNA, the CDR3 is TGTGCCAGCAGTGACATCGGAGGAACCTCATACGAGCAGTACTTC. It is translated as CASSDIGGTSYEQYF.

V gene TRBV6-4 combines with J gene TRBJ2-2; D is perhaps TRBD1 (5 bases). Deletions cut 11 bases from V and 3 bases from J, with 19 bases between. The germline V gene has CDR1 MRHNA and CDR2 SNTAGT. The CDR3 extends over 15 amino acids. Written as DNA, the CDR3 is TGTGCCTCTACCCAGGGCAGGAGTTACACCGGGGAGCTGTTTTTT. This sequence encodes CASTQGRSYTGELFF.

The chain employs TRBV5-4 and TRBJ2-3; 7 nucleotides match TRBD2. Trimming removed 1 base from V and 0 bases from J; junction bases left unmatched: 8. This CDR3 is built from 17 residues. Per the germline V gene, CDR1 is SGHNT and CDR2 is YYREEE (reference sequence). CDR3 region: CASSLFGSGLSTDTQYF. Here the CDR3 DNA reads TGTGCCAGCAGCTTGTTTGGTAGCGGGCTTAGCACAGATACGCAGTATTTT.

The genes are TRBV6-1 and TRBJ2-6, with no clear D. This CDR3 spans 15 amino acids. The germline CDR1 and CDR2 sequences are MNHNS and SASEGT. V shed 3 bases and J shed 0 bases, with 6 bases lying between them. CDR3 region: CASSDRFSGANVLTF. CDR3 bases: TGTGCCAGCAGTGACAGGTTCTCTGGGGCCAACGTCCTGACTTTC.

The gene calls are TRBV7-2 and TRBJ1-2; no reliable D call. The CDR3 runs to 11 residues. The V end lost 5 bases, the J end lost 4 bases, and 5 bases lay between the germline ends. Germline CDR1 reads SGHTA; CDR2 reads FQGNSA. CDR3 DNA: TGTGCCAGCAGCCCCAGCTATGGCTACACCTTC. It codes for CASSPSYGYTF.

The chain couples TRBV19 to TRBJ2-3; no clear D gene. There are 12 residues in the CDR3. Germline CDR1 is LNHDA and CDR2 is SQIVND (reference sequence). V was pared by 10 bases and J by 2 bases, with 10 bases between. CDR3 sequence: CATHSTTDTQYF. The CDR3 coding sequence is TGTGCCACCCACAGCACCACAGATACGCAGTATTTT.

The rearrangement links TRBV2 to TRBJ1-4; TRBD1 matches 9 bases. V lost 5 bases and J lost 7; bases outside the gene matches: 11. Germline-derived CDR1 and CDR2 are SNHLY and FYNNEI. This CDR3 region has 16 residues. CDR3 loop: CASSPMTGGQGEKLFF. The CDR3 DNA reads as TGTGCCAGCAGTCCAATGACAGGGGGACAGGGTGAAAAACTGTTTTTT.

V gene TRBV7-6 combines with J gene TRBJ1-1; D might be TRBD1 (6 bases). CDR3 length: 15 residues. Looked up from germline, CDR1 is SGHVS and CDR2 is FNYEAQ. V lost 1 base and J 5 bases, leaving 14 bases between the germline ends. The CDR3 nucleotides are TGTGCCAGCAGCTTAGTCGCGGGGGCGCCGACTGAAGCTTTCTTT. This sequence encodes CASSLVAGAPTEAFF.